These 6 T cell receptor beta chains share one sample of origin, sequenced in a study of T cell responses to AZD1222 COVID-19 vaccine. Measured with immunoSEQ multiplex PCR; TCRdb has only the in-frame clones, and not every one. Of approximately 160,000 clones listed, around nine tenths are singletons. This specimen consisted of peripheral blood, obtained on day 0 of AZD1222 vaccination. The receptor set was obtained from an adult in good health.

This chain connects TRBV19 to TRBJ1-2; perhaps TRBD1 as D (5 bases). The CDR3 contains 14 residues. V was shortened by 9 bases and J by 1 base, with 15 bases between the two germline ends. CDR1 and CDR2 (germline): LNHDA, SQIVND (reference sequence). DNA of the CDR3: TGTGCCAGCAGGGATTGGGGAAGTAACTATGGCTACACCTTC. Translating gives CASRDWGSNYGYTF.

This clone is a singleton in its sample. V and J are TRBV5-8 and TRBJ2-7, with 9 bases fitting TRBD1. The CDR3 length is 15 residues. CDR1 is SGHTS and CDR2 is YDEGEE in the germline V gene. Trimming cost V 7 bases and J 1 base; bases outside gene matches: 9. The CDR3 region is CASGTGTGKSYEQYF. CDR3 sequence (DNA): TGTGCCAGCGGTACCGGGACAGGGAAATCCTACGAGCAGTACTTC.

V gene TRBV18 combines with J gene TRBJ1-2; D unclear. Between the trimmed V and J ends, which lost 3 bases and 5 bases, there was a span of 16 bases. From germline, CDR1 is KGHSH and CDR2 LQKENI. This CDR3 region has 15 residues. The CDR3 sequence: CASSPRAEGLYGYTF. CDR3 nucleotides: TGTGCCAGCTCACCCCGCGCGGAGGGCCTATATGGCTACACCTTC.

The gene calls are TRBV10-3 and TRBJ1-2, with TRBD1 matching over 7 bases. The ends lost 5 bases at V and 5 bases at J; junction bases unmatched: 8. The CDR3 has 14 amino acids. In germline, CDR1 is ENHRY, CDR2 SYGVKD. CDR3 nucleotides: TGTGCCATCAGTTTAAGGGGGCGCGGGTATGGCTACACCTTC. Translation: CAISLRGRGYGYTF.

This clone has just one count. The J gene is TRBJ2-5, the V gene TRBV27, with 7 bases identical to TRBD1. The CDR3 spans 15 residues. V shed 2 bases, J shed 2 bases, and the junction held 5 bases outside the gene matches. Germline V gene data show CDR1 as MNHEY and CDR2 as SMNVEV (reference sequence). This CDR3 is CASSLIQGSQETQYF. The CDR3 nucleotides read TGTGCCAGCAGTTTAATACAGGGGTCTCAAGAGACCCAGTACTTC.

The chain has TRBV3-1 (or the pseudogene TRBV3-2) and TRBJ1-4, with a tentative D call TRBD1 (6 bases). CDR1 is LGHDT, CDR2 YNNKEL, per germline (reference sequence). V was shortened by 0 bases and J by 7 bases, with 12 bases between the two germline ends. This CDR3 has 15 amino acids. CDR3 amino acids: CASSQDPQGSEKLFF. In DNA form, the CDR3 reads TGTGCCAGCAGCCAAGATCCCCAGGGGTCTGAAAAACTGTTTTTT.